These T cell receptor beta chains were read from a single sample in a study of shared clonotypes between healthy human individuals. The repertoire was sequenced with immunoSEQ multiplex PCR; TCRdb's copy has only in-frame clones and lacks some. Among nearly 500,000 clones listed, 76% were seen once. Specimen: PBMCs. The receptors were sampled from a woman aged 35 to 49 in good health. Some clones in this sample may be carry-over from other donors' samples. The conserved cysteine and the conserved F or W are not part of the CDR3 here. Fields, in order: V gene, CDR3 protein.

TRBV6-5 ASGGYEQY
TRBV7-9 ASSLVSRGGSVNTEAF
TRBV9 ASSAGSEKLF
TRBV5-1 ASSLDGLSSYEQY
TRBV4-1 ATSDRNTGELF
TRBV7-9 ASSLASSGRVSNEQF
TRBV28 ASSQQGLYNYGYT
TRBV5-5 ASSLSQGQGELF
TRBV7-2 ASSLPGGGREQF
TRBV29-1 SVERQGNYGYT
TRBV7-3 ASSRSSGANVLT
TRBV27 ASSLTSGTGELF
TRBV28 ASSRPLGAGTDTQY
TRBV28 ASSPSTGYGNQPQH
TRBV15 ATSRASGRAGGELF
TRBV27 ASSPLMGSNQPQH
TRBV29-1 SADLGARGNTIY
TRBV7-9 ASSLGGASGQF
TRBV7-2 ASSARTEANYGYT
TRBV18 ASSLRQGANEQY
TRBV25-1 ASSDVGQGAPRGNTQY
TRBV7-2 ASSLTWRERETQY
TRBV5-4 ASSEGQNTGELF
TRBV7-3 ASSLAGANVLT
TRBV28 ASSLFGTPDQPQH
TRBV7-9 ASSLAQGADDELF
TRBV9 ASWDGTTDTQY
TRBV28 ASSLFSGITYEQY
TRBV5-1 ASSLTGGDYNEQF
TRBV5-1 ASSLRDTFTEAF
TRBV29-1 SVVLGLAGGGEQF
TRBV27 ASSHRGTSGRAIYEQY
TRBV29-1 SVEERQKGDTIY
TRBV11-2 ASSRDRSGANVLT
TRBV7-6 ASSLVGGYNEQF
TRBV21-1 ASSKGQGRNEQF
TRBV5-1 ASSLGRGTHNEQF
TRBV2 ASSSNEQF
TRBV11-3 ASSLGGGAYEQY
TRBV4-3 ASSPRVGGMGVQY
TRBV7-2 ASSLMQGPDTQY
TRBV2 ASSRRGPTEAF
TRBV5-6 ASSRDRGYGYT
TRBV28 ASSPATGSNEKLF
TRBV7-8 ASSLSDRALTGQAF
TRBV18 ASSRSSGRGGELF
TRBV18 ASSPSGTDTQY
TRBV6-5 ASSATGSGNTIY
TRBV6-1 ASSEAAGTNREQY